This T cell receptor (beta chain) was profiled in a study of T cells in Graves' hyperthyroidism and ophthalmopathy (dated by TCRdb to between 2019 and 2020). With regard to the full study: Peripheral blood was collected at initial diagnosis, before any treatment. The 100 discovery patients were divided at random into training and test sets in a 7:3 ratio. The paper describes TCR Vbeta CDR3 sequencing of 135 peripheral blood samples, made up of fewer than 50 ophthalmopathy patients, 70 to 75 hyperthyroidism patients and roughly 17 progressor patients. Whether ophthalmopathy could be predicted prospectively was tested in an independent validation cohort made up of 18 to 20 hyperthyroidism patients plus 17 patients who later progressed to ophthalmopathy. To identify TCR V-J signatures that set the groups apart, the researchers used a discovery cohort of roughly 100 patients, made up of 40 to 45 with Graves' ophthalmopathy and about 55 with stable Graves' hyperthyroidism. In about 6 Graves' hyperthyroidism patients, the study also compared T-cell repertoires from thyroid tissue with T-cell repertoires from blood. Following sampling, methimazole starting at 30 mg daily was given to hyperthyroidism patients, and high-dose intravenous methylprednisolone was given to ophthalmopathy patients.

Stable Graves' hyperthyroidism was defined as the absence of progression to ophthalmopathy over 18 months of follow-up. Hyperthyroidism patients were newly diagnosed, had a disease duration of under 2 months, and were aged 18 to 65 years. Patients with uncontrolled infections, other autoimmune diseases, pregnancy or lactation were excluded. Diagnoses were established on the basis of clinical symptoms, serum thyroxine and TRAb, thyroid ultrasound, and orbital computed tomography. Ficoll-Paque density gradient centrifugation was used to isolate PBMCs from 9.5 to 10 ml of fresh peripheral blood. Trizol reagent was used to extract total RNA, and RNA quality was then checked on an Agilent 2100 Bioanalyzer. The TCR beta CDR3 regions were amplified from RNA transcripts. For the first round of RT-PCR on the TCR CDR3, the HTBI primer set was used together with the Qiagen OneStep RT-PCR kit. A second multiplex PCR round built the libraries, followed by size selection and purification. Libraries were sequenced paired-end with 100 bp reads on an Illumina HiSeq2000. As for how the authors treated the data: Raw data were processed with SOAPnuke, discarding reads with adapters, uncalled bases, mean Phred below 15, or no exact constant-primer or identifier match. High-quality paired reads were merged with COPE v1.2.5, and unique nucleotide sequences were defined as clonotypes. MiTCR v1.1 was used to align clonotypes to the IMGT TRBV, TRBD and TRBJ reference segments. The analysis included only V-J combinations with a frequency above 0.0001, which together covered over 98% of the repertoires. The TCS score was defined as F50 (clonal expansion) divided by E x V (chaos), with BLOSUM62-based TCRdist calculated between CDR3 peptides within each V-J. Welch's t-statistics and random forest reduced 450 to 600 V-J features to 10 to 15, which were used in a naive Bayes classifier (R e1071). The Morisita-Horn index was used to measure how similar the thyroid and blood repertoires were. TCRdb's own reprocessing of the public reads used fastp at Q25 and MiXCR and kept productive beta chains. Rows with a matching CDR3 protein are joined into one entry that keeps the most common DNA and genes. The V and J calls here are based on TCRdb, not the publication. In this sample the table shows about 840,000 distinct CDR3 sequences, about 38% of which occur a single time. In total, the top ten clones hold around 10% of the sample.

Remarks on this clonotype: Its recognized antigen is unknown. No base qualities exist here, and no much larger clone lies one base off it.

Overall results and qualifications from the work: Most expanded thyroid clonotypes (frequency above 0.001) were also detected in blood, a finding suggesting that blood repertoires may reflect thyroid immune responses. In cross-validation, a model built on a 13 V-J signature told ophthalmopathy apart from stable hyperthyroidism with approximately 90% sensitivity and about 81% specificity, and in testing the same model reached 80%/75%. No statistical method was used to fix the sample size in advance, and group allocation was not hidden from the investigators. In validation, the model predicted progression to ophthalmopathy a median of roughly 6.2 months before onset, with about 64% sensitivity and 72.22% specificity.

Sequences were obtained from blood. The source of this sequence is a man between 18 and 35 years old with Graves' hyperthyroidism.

The sequenced DNA: TGTGCCAGCACCCTTCTCGGGGGGTGGGATAATTCACCCCTCCACTTT. It encodes CASTLLGGWDNSPLHF. The chain is encoded by TRBV2 joined to TRBJ1-6; D gene: possibly TRBD1, on 5 matching bases. V and J lose 7 bases and 5 bases, and a span of 18 bases separates them. From a lookup of the germline V gene, CDR1 and CDR2 are SNHLY and FYNNEI. The CDR3 sequence holds 16 residues, the cysteine and phenylalanine included. Only the CDR3 DNA stays, 48 bases, in frame from base 1.